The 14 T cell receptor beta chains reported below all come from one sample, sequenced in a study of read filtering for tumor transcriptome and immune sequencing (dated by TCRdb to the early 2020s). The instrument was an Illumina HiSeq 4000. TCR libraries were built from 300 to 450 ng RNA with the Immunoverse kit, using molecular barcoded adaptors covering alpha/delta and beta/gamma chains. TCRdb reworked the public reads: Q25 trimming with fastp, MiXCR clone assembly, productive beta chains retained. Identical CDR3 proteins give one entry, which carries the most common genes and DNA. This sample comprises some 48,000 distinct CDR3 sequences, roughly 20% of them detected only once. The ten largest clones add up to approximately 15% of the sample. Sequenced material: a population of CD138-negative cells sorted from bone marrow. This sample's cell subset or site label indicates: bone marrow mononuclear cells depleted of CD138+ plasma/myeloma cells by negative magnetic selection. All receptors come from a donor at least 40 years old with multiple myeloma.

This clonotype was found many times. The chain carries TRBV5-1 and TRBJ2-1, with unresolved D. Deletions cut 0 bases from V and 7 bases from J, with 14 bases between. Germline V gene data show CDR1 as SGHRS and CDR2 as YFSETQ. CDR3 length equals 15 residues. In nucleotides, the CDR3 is TGCGCCAGCAGCTTGGTACTTCACCTGGGGAATGAGCAGTTCTTC. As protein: CASSLVLHLGNEQFF.

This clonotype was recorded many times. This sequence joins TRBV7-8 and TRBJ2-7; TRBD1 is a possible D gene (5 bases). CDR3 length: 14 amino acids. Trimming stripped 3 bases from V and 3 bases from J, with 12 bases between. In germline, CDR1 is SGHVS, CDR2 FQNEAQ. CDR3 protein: CASSFVGAGYEQYF. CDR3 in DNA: TGTGCCAGCAGCTTTGTAGGGGCAGGCTACGAGCAGTACTTC.

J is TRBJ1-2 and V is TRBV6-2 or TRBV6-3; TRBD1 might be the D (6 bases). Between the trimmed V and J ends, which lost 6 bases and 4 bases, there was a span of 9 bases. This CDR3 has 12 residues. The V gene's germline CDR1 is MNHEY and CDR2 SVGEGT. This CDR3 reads CASSQDSYGYTF. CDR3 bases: TGTGCCAGCAGCCAGGACAGCTATGGCTACACCTTC.

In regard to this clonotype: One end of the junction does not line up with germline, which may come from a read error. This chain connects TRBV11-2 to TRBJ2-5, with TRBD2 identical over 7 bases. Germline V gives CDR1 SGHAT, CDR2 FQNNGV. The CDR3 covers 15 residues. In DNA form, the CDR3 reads TGTGCCAGCAGATTAGATGAGGGGAGGGCAGAGATCCAGTACTTC. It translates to CASRLDEGRAEIQYF.

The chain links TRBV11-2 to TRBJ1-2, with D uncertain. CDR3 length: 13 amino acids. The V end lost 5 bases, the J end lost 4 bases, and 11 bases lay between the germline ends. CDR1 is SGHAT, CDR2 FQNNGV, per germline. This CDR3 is CASSLAQSYGYTF. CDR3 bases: TGTGCCAGCAGCCTTGCCCAGAGCTATGGCTACACCTTC.

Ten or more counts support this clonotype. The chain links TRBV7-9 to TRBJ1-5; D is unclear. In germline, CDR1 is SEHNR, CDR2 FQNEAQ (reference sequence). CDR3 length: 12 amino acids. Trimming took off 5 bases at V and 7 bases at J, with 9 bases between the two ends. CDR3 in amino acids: CASSPPGQPQHF. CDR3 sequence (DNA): TGTGCCAGCAGCCCGCCCGGGCAGCCCCAGCATTTT.

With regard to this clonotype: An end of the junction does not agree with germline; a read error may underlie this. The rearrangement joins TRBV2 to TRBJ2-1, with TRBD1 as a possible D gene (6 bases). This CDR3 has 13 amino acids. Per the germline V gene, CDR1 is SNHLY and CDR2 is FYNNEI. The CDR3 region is CASSSGQYNGQFF. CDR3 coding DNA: TGTGCCAGCAGTAGCGGACAGTACAATGGGCAGTTCTTC.

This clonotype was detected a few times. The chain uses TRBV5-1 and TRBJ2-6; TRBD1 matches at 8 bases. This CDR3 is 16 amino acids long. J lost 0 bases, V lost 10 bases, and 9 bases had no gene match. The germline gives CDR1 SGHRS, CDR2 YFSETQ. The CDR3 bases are TGCGCCGGCCAAGACAGGGGAAGCTCTGGGGCCAACGTCCTGACTTTC. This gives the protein CAGQDRGSSGANVLTF.

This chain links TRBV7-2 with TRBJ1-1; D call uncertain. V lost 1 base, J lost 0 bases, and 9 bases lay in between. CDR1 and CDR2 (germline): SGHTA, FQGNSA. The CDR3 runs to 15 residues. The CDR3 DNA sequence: TGTGCCAGCAGCTTAGGGTACACCTTGAACACTGAAGCTTTCTTT. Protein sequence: CASSLGYTLNTEAFF.

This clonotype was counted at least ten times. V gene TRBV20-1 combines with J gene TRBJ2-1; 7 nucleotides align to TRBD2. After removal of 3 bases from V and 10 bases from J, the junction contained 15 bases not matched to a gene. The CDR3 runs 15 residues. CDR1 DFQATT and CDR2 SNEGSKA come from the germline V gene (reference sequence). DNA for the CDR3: TGCAGTGCTAGTGTGTTTGGGGGAGGGGACGGAGAGCAGTTCTTC. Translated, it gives CSASVFGGGDGEQFF.

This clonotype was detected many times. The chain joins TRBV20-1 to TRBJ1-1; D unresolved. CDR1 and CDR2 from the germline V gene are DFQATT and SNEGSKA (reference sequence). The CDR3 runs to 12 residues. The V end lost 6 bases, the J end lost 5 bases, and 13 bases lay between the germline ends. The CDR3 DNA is TGCAGTGCGTTAGCCCCGGGGACTGAAGCTTTCTTT. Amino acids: CSALAPGTEAFF.

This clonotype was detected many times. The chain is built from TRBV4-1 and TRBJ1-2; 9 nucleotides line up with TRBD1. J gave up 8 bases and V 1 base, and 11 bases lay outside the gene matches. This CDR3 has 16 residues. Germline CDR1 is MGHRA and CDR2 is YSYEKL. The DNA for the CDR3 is TGCGCCAGCAGCCAAGGCCTCCGGGACAGGGAGGGCGGCTACACCTTC. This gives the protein CASSQGLRDREGGYTF.

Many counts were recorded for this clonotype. CDR3 bases: TGCGCCAGCCGATCTCAAGGGGGGAACACTGAAGCTTTCTTT. This gives the protein CASRSQGGNTEAFF. The genes are TRBV5-1 and TRBJ1-1; tentative D call: TRBD1 (6 bases). Germline V gives CDR1 SGHRS, CDR2 YFSETQ. The V end lost 7 bases, the J end lost 1 base, and 14 bases lay between the germline ends. There are 14 residues in the CDR3.

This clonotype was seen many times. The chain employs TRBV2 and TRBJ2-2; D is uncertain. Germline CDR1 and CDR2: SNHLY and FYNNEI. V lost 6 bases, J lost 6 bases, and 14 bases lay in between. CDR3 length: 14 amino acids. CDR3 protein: CASSGSRSPGELFF. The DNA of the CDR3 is TGTGCCAGCAGCGGATCTAGAAGCCCCGGGGAGCTGTTTTTT.